This T cell receptor (beta chain) was profiled in a study of shared clonotypes between healthy human individuals. Broader study findings: When naive CD4 clonotypes were compared across a few donors, roughly 4.9% were shared.

Only Caucasian adults living in Nashville, Tennessee made up the donor group. Germline V lookup: CDR1 KGHSH, CDR2 LQKENI. The ends lost 1 base at V and 4 bases at J; junction bases unmatched: 0. The CDR3 loop spans 13 amino acids. Note on this clone: Its matching antigen is unknown. This sample includes further DNA sequences coding for the same CDR3.

Method: immunoSEQ multiplex PCR; TCRdb's copy keeps in-frame clones and lacks some. The sample shows millions of clones, 80% to 95% of them seen only once. Sequencing was performed on naive CD4+ T cells from PBMCs. Sample subset: CD45RA+ positively selected. The V call is TRBV18, the J call TRBJ1-1; 7 bases agree with TRBD1. This receptor was obtained from a young man in good health. Some clones in this sample may be carry-over from other donors' samples. This CDR3 is CASSPQGATEAFF. In nucleotides, the CDR3 is TGTGCCAGCTCACCACAGGGGGCCACTGAAGCTTTCTTT.